Shown below are 23 T cell receptor beta chains from a single sample sequenced in a study of identical twins (dated by TCRdb to 2015 to 2016). Preparation of the library involved 5' RACE. The sequencer was an Illumina HiSeq 2000. In TCRdb, the public reads were trimmed at Q25 with fastp and aligned with MiXCR, with productive beta chains retained. Each CDR3 protein gets just one entry, which takes the most common genes and DNA from the rows behind it. The sample has roughly 350,000 distinct CDR3 sequences on record, roughly 9% of them singletons. Of the sample, roughly 9% falls within the top ten clones. Sample: naive T cells sorted from blood. This sample's cell subset or site label indicates: cells isolated with a human naive T-cell isolation kit. These receptors were taken from a woman aged 50 to 60 in good health.

The gene calls are TRBV20-1 and TRBJ2-4; D unclear. From germline, CDR1 is DFQATT and CDR2 SNEGSKA (reference sequence). The CDR3 loop spans 15 amino acids. The V and J ends lost 4 bases and 1 base respectively, with 14 bases between them. In nucleotides, the CDR3 is TGCAGTGCTACAGACCCAAGAGAGGCCAAAAACATTCAGTACTTC. It is translated as CSATDPREAKNIQYF.

V usage is TRBV24-1 and J usage is TRBJ2-5; tentative D call: TRBD1 (8 bases). Germline CDR1 KGHDR, CDR2 SFDVKD. V gave up 3 bases and J gave up 1 base, with 14 bases separating them. The CDR3 length is 16 residues. DNA of the CDR3: TGTGCCACCAGTGATCCAACAGGGGGGGTCCAAGAGACCCAGTACTTC. Translation: CATSDPTGGVQETQYF.

The rearrangement joins TRBV12-3 or TRBV12-4 to TRBJ1-2, with TRBD1 as a possible D gene (5 bases). There are 15 residues in the CDR3. The V and J ends lost 3 bases and 6 bases respectively, with 17 bases between them. The CDR3 DNA reads as TGTGCCAGCAGTTTGACTGGGACTGGGAGGGATGGCTACACCTTC. This sequence encodes CASSLTGTGRDGYTF.

The chain has TRBV7-8 and TRBJ2-3, with TRBD2 matching 11 bases. V lost 2 bases to trimming and J lost 3 bases; unmatched junction nucleotides: 4. The CDR3 length is 16 residues. From germline, CDR1 is SGHVS and CDR2 FQNEAQ. Here the CDR3 DNA reads TGTGCCAGCAGCTTAACCCGACTAGCGGGGACAGATACGCAGTATTTT. This codes for CASSLTRLAGTDTQYF.

This clonotype was detected a few times. The chain uses TRBV12-3 or TRBV12-4 and TRBJ2-1; TRBD1 or TRBD2 may be the D gene (5 bases each). The germline V and J ends were trimmed by 3 bases and 7 bases, with 10 bases remaining between them. The CDR3 is 13 residues long. DNA of the CDR3: TGTGCCAGCAGTTTCGGAGAGGGGAATGAGCAGTTCTTC. Protein: CASSFGEGNEQFF.

This clonotype was counted ten times or more. The V and J genes are TRBV3-1 and TRBJ1-6; tentatively, D is TRBD1 (6 bases). The V gene lost 8 bases and the J gene lost 7 bases, with 12 bases spanning the gap. Looked up from germline, CDR1 is LGHDT and CDR2 is YNNKEL (reference sequence). This CDR3 comprises 13 residues. The CDR3 sequence: CASGRQDNSPLHF. Written as DNA, the CDR3 is TGTGCCAGCGGGCGACAGGACAATTCACCCCTCCACTTT. Full variable domain (rest looked up from reference TRBV3-1 and TRBJ1-6): DTAVSQTPKYLVTQMGNDKSIKCEQNLGHDTMYWYKQDSKKFLKIMFSYNNKELIINETVPNRFSPKSPDKAHLNLHINSLELGDSAVYFCASGRQDNSPLHFGNGTRLTVT.

This clonotype has just a few counts. The CDR3 loop is CASSPNVAAAYNEQFF. The CDR3 DNA reads as TGTGCCAGCAGCCCTAACGTGGCAGCGGCCTACAATGAGCAGTTCTTC. The chain uses TRBV7-2 and TRBJ2-1, with a weak D call TRBD2 (5 bases). Trimming took 5 bases from V and 2 from J, leaving 16 bases between them. Per germline, CDR1 SGHTA and CDR2 FQGNSA. This CDR3 is 16 amino acids long.

There are a few counts of this clonotype. The genes are TRBV7-9 and TRBJ1-5; tentative D call: TRBD1 (6 bases). CDR1 and CDR2 from the germline V gene are SEHNR and FQNEAQ (reference sequence). The ends were cut back, 4 bases at V and 7 bases at J, with 8 bases in the middle. The CDR3 covers 12 residues. The CDR3 DNA is TGTGCCAGCAGCTCCCAGGGGCAGCCCCAGCATTTT. Protein sequence: CASSSQGQPQHF.

Points on this clonotype: A junction boundary mismatches the germline segment, possibly from a read error. The chain couples TRBV7-9 to TRBJ2-5; TRBD1 aligns across 7 bases. From germline, CDR1 is SEHNR and CDR2 FQNEAQ (reference sequence). This CDR3 is 11 amino acids long. The CDR3 protein is CASSATGVPDF. CDR3 nucleotides: TGTGCCAGCAGCGCCACAGGGGTCCCGGACTTC. Full variable domain (rest looked up from reference TRBV7-9 and TRBJ2-5): DTGVSQNPRHKITKRGQNVTFRCDPISEHNRLYWYRQTLGQGPEFLTYFQNEAQLEKSRLLSDRFSAERPKGSFSTLEIQRTEQGDSAMYLCASSATGVPDFGPGTRLLVL.

This clonotype was seen ten or more times. V usage is TRBV6-6 and J usage is TRBJ1-1, with D unresolved. Germline values: CDR1 MNHNY, CDR2 SVGAGI (reference sequence). Trimming removed 4 bases from V and 1 base from J, with 10 bases in between. The CDR3 has 14 amino acids. The CDR3 reads CASSLRTPNTEAFF. The CDR3 coding sequence is TGTGCCAGCAGTTTACGGACCCCGAACACTGAAGCTTTCTTT.

The table lists this clonotype with many counts. The chain combines TRBV12-3 or TRBV12-4 with TRBJ2-1; D remains unclear. CDR3 length equals 13 residues. The V end lost 6 bases, the J end lost 6 bases, and 12 bases lay between the germline ends. Here the CDR3 reads CASSSIVGNEQFF. The CDR3 nucleotides read TGTGCCAGCAGCTCCATCGTGGGCAATGAGCAGTTCTTC.

The table lists this clonotype with a few counts. The chain carries TRBV7-8 and TRBJ2-7; D possibly corresponds to TRBD2 (6 bases). The CDR3 contains 14 residues. V was clipped by 2 bases and J by 4 bases, with 12 bases between them. CDR1 and CDR2 from the germline V gene are SGHVS and FQNEAQ. In nucleotides, the CDR3 is TGTGCCAGCAGCTTATTTGTGCGGGGTTACGAGCAGTACGTC. This gives the protein CASSLFVRGYEQYV.

This clonotype has a count of ten or more. This rearrangement joins TRBV2 to TRBJ2-5; unclear D gene. CDR1 SNHLY and CDR2 FYNNEI come from the germline V gene. V lost 0 bases and J 0 bases, leaving 8 bases between the germline ends. The CDR3 spans 15 residues. The CDR3 coding sequence is TGTGCCAGCAGTGAAGCGATCGGCTACCAAGAGACCCAGTACTTC. Amino acid sequence: CASSEAIGYQETQYF.

The rearrangement links TRBV15 to TRBJ1-5, with 7 bases matching TRBD1. The CDR3 loop spans 15 amino acids. CDR1 is LNHNV and CDR2 is YYDKDF in the germline V gene (reference sequence). V shed 0 bases, J shed 13 bases, and the junction held 12 bases outside the gene matches. CDR3 coding DNA: TGTGCCACCAGCAGAGACCAGGGGGATTTGCGGCCACAGCATTTT. Translating it yields CATSRDQGDLRPQHF.

This chain uses TRBV5-1 with TRBJ2-7, with 7 bases aligning to TRBD2. Germline-derived CDR1 and CDR2 are SGHRS and YFSETQ. The length of the CDR3 is 14 residues. After removal of 0 bases from V and 4 bases from J, the junction contained 4 bases not matched to a gene. The CDR3: CASSLATGGYEQYF. CDR3 nucleotides: TGCGCCAGCAGCTTGGCCACGGGGGGATACGAGCAGTACTTC.

The sample holds many counts of this clonotype. This rearrangement joins TRBV27 to TRBJ2-1; 9 bases align to TRBD2. CDR1 MNHEY and CDR2 SMNVEV come from the germline V gene (reference sequence). The ends lost 7 bases at V and 5 bases at J; junction bases unmatched: 9. The CDR3 has 15 amino acids. CDR3 protein: CASTSLLAGHNEQFF. CDR3 DNA: TGTGCCAGCACCTCGCTCCTAGCGGGGCACAATGAGCAGTTCTTC.

This clonotype was observed a handful of times. This chain connects TRBV6-4 to TRBJ2-2; D is possibly TRBD2 (5 bases). CDR1 is MRHNA, CDR2 SNTAGT, per germline. V lost 6 bases and J lost 6, with 11 bases in between. The length of the CDR3 is 13 residues. DNA for the CDR3: TGTGCCAGCAGACTAGATGTCTCCGGGGAGCTGTTTTTT. Residues: CASRLDVSGELFF.

In its sample, this clonotype was seen many times. V gene TRBV20-1 combines with J gene TRBJ1-4, with 9 bases matching TRBD1. This CDR3 comprises 15 residues. Unmatched junction bases numbered 8, after V lost 2 bases and J lost 7 bases. CDR1 is DFQATT, CDR2 SNEGSKA, per germline (reference sequence). This CDR3 reads CSARPWTGVVEKLFF. In nucleotides, the CDR3 is TGCAGTGCTAGACCGTGGACAGGGGTTGTTGAAAAACTGTTTTTT.

This chain uses TRBV6-5 with TRBJ2-3, with D perhaps matching TRBD1 or TRBD2 (5 bases each). The CDR3 length is 14 residues. V was pared by 7 bases and J by 4 bases, with 15 bases between. Germline CDR1 reads MNHEY; CDR2 reads SVGAGI. The CDR3 reads CASNSGPQSDTQYF. As DNA, the CDR3 is TGTGCCAGCAACTCGGGACCTCAGTCAGATACGCAGTATTTT.

The chain uses TRBV11-3 and TRBJ2-3; 11 nucleotides line up with TRBD2. Germline CDR1 is SGHNT and CDR2 is YENEEA. The CDR3 is 17 amino acids. The V segment lost 5 bases and the J segment 2 bases; nucleotides outside the gene matches: 9. As DNA, the CDR3 is TGTGCCAGCAGCCTCCGACTAGCGGGGTCGTTCACAGATACGCAGTATTTT. Its translation is CASSLRLAGSFTDTQYF.

In the case of this clonotype: This may arise from a read error, as a much more abundant clone is one base away. The gene calls are TRBV2 and TRBJ2-3, with 8 bases that match TRBD2. This CDR3 has 16 residues. Germline CDR1 reads SNHLY; CDR2 reads FYNNEI. The CDR3 coding sequence is TGTGCCTGCCTAGCGGGTCCCCTCGGAGGCACAAATACGCAGTATTTT. Protein sequence: CACLAGPLGGTNTQYF.

This clonotype was seen repeatedly, ten times or more. The rearrangement links TRBV27 to TRBJ1-1; no clear D gene. Trimming took 2 bases from V and 2 from J, leaving 6 bases between them. The CDR3 is made up of 13 amino acids. Germline CDR1 reads MNHEY; CDR2 reads SMNVEV (reference sequence). The DNA for the CDR3 is TGTGCCAGCAGTTTAGTTCTAAACACTGAAGCTTTCTTT. As protein: CASSLVLNTEAFF.

This sequence joins TRBV10-2 and TRBJ2-7; D ambiguous. The CDR3 consists of 12 residues. V was pared by 3 bases and J by 3 bases, with 6 bases between. Germline values: CDR1 WSHSY, CDR2 SAAADI. CDR3 nucleotides: TGCGCCAGCAGTGATTCCAACTACGAGCAGTACTTC. It yields the protein CASSDSNYEQYF.